These 5 T cell receptor beta chains were all obtained from the same sample, sequenced in a study of cytomegalovirus exposure and HLA in healthy donors. The PCR used 60 Vbeta and 13 Jbeta primers. Assay: immunoSEQ multiplex PCR; the TCRdb copy retains only in-frame clones and omits some. The sample has about 85,000 clones, nearly 80% seen once. Sequencing was performed on PBMCs. These receptors all stem from a woman in her 50s in good health and CMV-seropositive.

This chain uses TRBV5-1 with TRBJ2-7, with D possibly TRBD2 on 5 matching bases. V was shortened by 4 bases and J by 0 bases, with 20 bases between the two germline ends. There are 17 residues in the CDR3. Germline CDR1 is SGHRS and CDR2 is YFSETQ. CDR3 nucleotides: TGCGCCAGCAGCCCCCCCCTGGCGGGCCTAAGCTCCTACGAGCAGTACGTC. Translated, it gives CASSPPLAGLSSYEQYV.

The chain couples TRBV6-5 to TRBJ1-1; D possibly corresponds to TRBD1 (6 bases). The CDR3 spans 13 residues. From germline, CDR1 is MNHEY and CDR2 SVGAGI. The DNA of the CDR3 is TGTGTCACCAACACAGGGATTTACACTGAAGCTTTCTTT. This translates into CVTNTGIYTEAFF.

This chain joins TRBV11-3 and TRBJ2-5; 10 bases line up with TRBD1. The CDR3 loop spans 18 amino acids. V dropped 2 bases and J dropped 0; count of bases not matched to a gene: 9. From germline, CDR1 is SGHNT and CDR2 YENEEA. This chain's CDR3 is CASSLSFPGTGDQETQYF. The CDR3 DNA is TGTGCCAGCAGCTTAAGTTTCCCCGGGACAGGGGACCAAGAGACCCAGTACTTC.

This clone has more than one count but fewer than ten. V is TRBV6-5 and J is TRBJ2-4, with 9 bases aligning to TRBD1. J lost 3 bases, V lost 6 bases, and 6 bases had no gene match. Germline CDR1 is MNHEY and CDR2 is SVGAGI. The CDR3 covers 15 residues. The CDR3 DNA reads TGTGCCAGCAGCGAAACAGGGGGCTTCAAAAACATTCAGTACTTC. This codes for CASSETGGFKNIQYF.

The chain joins TRBV27 to TRBJ2-7; unclear D gene. The V end lost 4 bases, the J end lost 0 bases, and 10 bases lay between the germline ends. This CDR3 spans 14 amino acids. CDR1 and CDR2 (germline): MNHEY, SMNVEV (reference sequence). In DNA form, the CDR3 reads TGTGCCAGCAGTTCCGTCGGGTCCTCCTACGAGCAGTACTTC. This gives the protein CASSSVGSSYEQYF.